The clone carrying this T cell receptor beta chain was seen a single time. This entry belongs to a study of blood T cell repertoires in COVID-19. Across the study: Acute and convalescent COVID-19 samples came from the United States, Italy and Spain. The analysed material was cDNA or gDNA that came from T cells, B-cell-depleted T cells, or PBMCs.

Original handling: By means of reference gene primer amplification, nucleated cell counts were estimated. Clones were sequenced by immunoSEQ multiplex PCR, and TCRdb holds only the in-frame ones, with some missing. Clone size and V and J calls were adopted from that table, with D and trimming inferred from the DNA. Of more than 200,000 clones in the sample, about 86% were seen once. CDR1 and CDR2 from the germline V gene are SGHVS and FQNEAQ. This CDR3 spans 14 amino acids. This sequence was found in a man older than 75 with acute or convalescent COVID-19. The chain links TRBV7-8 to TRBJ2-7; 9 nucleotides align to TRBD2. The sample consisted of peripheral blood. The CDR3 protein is CAIGGTSNSYEQYF. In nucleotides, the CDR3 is TGTGCTATAGGGGGGACTAGCAATTCCTACGAGCAGTACTTC.